This T cell receptor beta chain was sequenced in a study of CD8 T cells in Susac syndrome. On the study more broadly: Intravenous immunoglobulin alone or corticosteroids were being given to patients with Susac syndrome at blood draw, unless they were therapy-naive.

CDR3 length: 14 amino acids. Germline CDR1 DFQATT, CDR2 SNEGSKA (reference sequence). The trim removed 3 bases at V and 4 bases at J, leaving 4 bases unmatched. An amount of RNA that ranged from 0.5 to 1 ug was reverse transcribed with random hexamers. Across 54 Vbeta and 13 Jbeta, TCR beta CDR3 was amplified with immunoSEQ multiplex PCR. TCRdb itself ran the immunoSEQ multiplex PCR reads through MiXCR, one entry per CDR3 protein. Of 100,000 to 150,000 distinct CDR3 sequences in the sample, about 94% were seen once. Sequencing used CD8+ T cells from PBMCs. This TCR was recovered from a human donor with Susac syndrome. This sequence joins TRBV20-1 and TRBJ2-1; 9 nucleotides line up with TRBD2. The CDR3, as DNA: TGCAGTGCTAGTTCTAGCGGGGATTACAATGAGCAGTTCTTC. Amino acid sequence: CSASSSGDYNEQFF.